Listed below are T cell receptor beta chains from one sample, sequenced in a study of blood T cell repertoires in COVID-19. Generated by immunoSEQ multiplex PCR, the TCRdb table keeps only in-frame clones and is missing some. The table includes around 290,000 clones, more than 80% detected once. What was sequenced was PBMCs or T cells enriched from blood (not recorded which). The receptors were gathered from a woman aged 25 to 45 who had recovered from COVID-19. Both conserved end residues are part of each CDR3. Fields, in order: J gene, V gene, CDR3 protein.

J: TRBJ1-1
V: TRBV28
CDR3: CASTGSGSKTEAFF

J: TRBJ1-1
V: TRBV7-9
CDR3: CASSLPDRDMNTEAFF

J: TRBJ2-7
V: TRBV7-9
CDR3: CASSWGQGASYEQYF

J: TRBJ1-5
V: TRBV15
CDR3: CATSRGEGAGNQPQHF

J: TRBJ2-2
V: TRBV9
CDR3: CASSVVPGGELFF

J: TRBJ2-2
V: TRBV3-1/TRBV3-2
CDR3: CASSSAAGELFF

J: TRBJ1-1
V: TRBV10-3
CDR3: CAISESIGQKGGLQAFF

J: TRBJ2-1
V: TRBV5-6
CDR3: CASSLELGSSSYNEQFF

J: TRBJ2-7
V: TRBV28
CDR3: CASSLGTSGFSSYEQYF

J: TRBJ2-1
V: TRBV7-9
CDR3: CASSLTLKDNEQFF

J: TRBJ1-5
V: TRBV19
CDR3: CASSIDTVAEPQHF

J: TRBJ2-7
V: TRBV6-5
CDR3: CASRGGYEQYF

J: TRBJ2-1
V: TRBV11-3
CDR3: CASSPSVGLANEQFF

J: TRBJ1-6
V: TRBV12-3/TRBV12-4
CDR3: CASSSAQDSPLHF

J: TRBJ1-4
V: TRBV5-6
CDR3: CASSSAMTVTNEKLFF

J: TRBJ2-7
V: TRBV7-9
CDR3: CASSFGQGEREQYF

J: TRBJ2-3
V: TRBV2
CDR3: CASSEMGAPPDTQYF

J: TRBJ1-2
V: TRBV28
CDR3: CASHRNGYTF

J: TRBJ2-7
V: TRBV7-2
CDR3: CASSLRGASGSFYEQYF

J: TRBJ1-2
V: TRBV21-1
CDR3: CASSNPAHGTLLFGYTF

J: TRBJ2-3
V: TRBV7-3
CDR3: CASSPNTDTQYF

J: TRBJ2-7
V: TRBV5-5
CDR3: CASSLQGSYEQYF

J: TRBJ2-7
V: TRBV28
CDR3: CASSSAHLTEEQYF

J: TRBJ1-2
V: TRBV5-6
CDR3: CASSYPRDSLHDGYTF

J: TRBJ2-1
V: TRBV19
CDR3: CASELGQLVFF

J: TRBJ2-7
V: TRBV29-1
CDR3: CSVEKARDSYEQYF

J: TRBJ2-2
V: TRBV11-2
CDR3: CASSSGLYTGELFF

J: TRBJ2-3
V: TRBV6-4
CDR3: CASSERAGGRADTQYF

J: TRBJ2-1
V: TRBV27
CDR3: CASSFSRLAGSYNEQFF

J: TRBJ2-1
V: TRBV11-2
CDR3: CASSLRAGGPYNEQFF

J: TRBJ2-6
V: TRBV4-3
CDR3: CASSQDGRVGEGRTGANVLTF

J: TRBJ2-3
V: TRBV24-1
CDR3: CATSEGDWSDTQYF

J: TRBJ2-7
V: TRBV28
CDR3: CASRLTGSYEQYF

J: TRBJ1-5
V: TRBV5-1
CDR3: CASSEGSNQPQHF

J: TRBJ2-3
V: TRBV24-1
CDR3: CATSDRLAGVDTQYF

J: TRBJ1-2
V: TRBV12-3/TRBV12-4
CDR3: CASSQTVNYGYTF

J: TRBJ2-2
V: TRBV11-1
CDR3: CASSLSIAGATGELFF

J: TRBJ1-5
V: TRBV3-1/TRBV3-2
CDR3: CASSLTRGGVNQPQHF

J: TRBJ2-1
V: TRBV6-7
CDR3: CASAGYRDRVCDEQFF

J: TRBJ1-4
V: TRBV3-1/TRBV3-2
CDR3: CASSQRGEKLFF

J: TRBJ1-1
V: TRBV7-3
CDR3: CASSLTGGAEAFF

J: TRBJ2-7
V: TRBV7-9
CDR3: CASSSGNTYEQYF

J: TRBJ1-1
V: TRBV19
CDR3: CASSIVARGNTEAFF

J: TRBJ2-2
V: TRBV7-9
CDR3: CASSLASGFGGELFF

J: TRBJ1-1
V: TRBV9
CDR3: CASSVVGAWDTEAFF

J: TRBJ1-2
V: TRBV28
CDR3: CASSTIQGADRNGYTF

J: TRBJ1-1
V: TRBV5-5
CDR3: CASSLSQGMNTEAFF

J: TRBJ2-5
V: TRBV9
CDR3: CASSVGGGQETQYF

J: TRBJ2-6
V: TRBV1
CDR3: CTSSLVPGQLFSGANVLTF

J: TRBJ1-3
V: TRBV3-1/TRBV3-2
CDR3: CASSLHPGRSSGNTIYF

J: TRBJ2-3
V: TRBV5-6
CDR3: CASSLELAGRDTQYF

J: TRBJ2-1
V: TRBV14
CDR3: CASSHIPGRASNEQFF

J: TRBJ1-5
V: TRBV19
CDR3: CASSPRQSNQPQHF

J: TRBJ2-5
V: TRBV27
CDR3: CASSLKGWEETQYF

J: TRBJ1-2
V: TRBV24-1
CDR3: CATMGQENYGYTF

J: TRBJ1-2
V: TRBV28
CDR3: CASSLYAGSHYGYTF

J: TRBJ1-5
V: TRBV23-1
CDR3: CASSQSRQPQHF